Included here is one TCR beta chain sequence, with context. Its antigen remains unidentified. No quality values exist for individual bases; no much larger clone is one base distant. The data were taken from a study of cytomegalovirus exposure and HLA in healthy donors (dated by TCRdb to about 2017). General notes on the study: According to an earlier analysis of 550 to 700 of the donors, some 170 million T cells yielded 117 million unique TCR beta sequences and about 300 Gb of sequence data. In a later analysis, previously published TCR beta repertoires from more than 500 donors were re-analyzed and high-resolution HLA genotyping was added so that TCR occurrence patterns could be studied. All discovery cohort repertoires had been generated using a single sequencing platform. The number of donors typed differed by locus, with about 620-630 for A, B, C, DRB1 and DQB1, 522 for DQA1, some 570 for DPA1, and roughly 450 for DPB1. Among around 400 genotyped donors of the cohort, an average of roughly 240,000 unique TCR beta nucleotide sequences were sequenced per donor, roughly 20% of them non-productive. The T cell repertoires of several hundred subjects were profiled by immunosequencing and related to cytomegalovirus serostatus. The study aimed to test whether cataloging public T cell receptors could reveal signatures of past pathogen exposure. A handful of DR-DQ haplotypes were handled as single units for association and clustering because linkage in the cohort was strong. Besides the first cohort of more than 650 subjects, a separate validation cohort made up of roughly 120 different subjects was used. A later genetic analysis took genome-wide SNP genotypes for about 60% of the roughly 670 donors and used that subset as a discovery cohort. To predict cytomegalovirus infection status, the study combined high-throughput TCR immunosequencing, statistical association of individual TCRs with disease status, and machine learning. An early release covering 550 to 650 HLA-typed donors comprised approximately 300 gigabases of sequencing data and 65 million to 100 million unique TCR sequences. To decide whether each TCR beta V gene segment behaved as functional or pseudogenic, an earlier analysis of some 540 of the donors relied on high-throughput TCR beta sequencing. Donor age, sex, ethnicity and CMV serostatus were collected together with the repertoire data. The genetic ancestry cluster associated with self-reported Caucasian donors included 81% of the approximately 410 genotyped donors. HLA typing included class I and class II loci at four-digit resolution. In the later analysis, no new phenotypic data were used to find candidate immune exposures; instead, reliance was placed on TCR beta sequences and their occurrence across donors. Overall study results and their limits: In a later analysis, over 15,000 TCR beta sequences were associated with specific HLA alleles at a false discovery rate of 0.05. Roughly uniform sequencing depth across donors was assumed in presence/absence analyses, although this assumption may not hold. CMV serostatus was the only immune exposure information available for the cohort. Across donors, most TCR sequences were observed very rarely, whereas some public TCRs were present in many individuals. A later analysis found that TCR association rates varied across HLA loci, with DRB1 alleles showing the most associated TCRs and HLA-C alleles the fewest. Because HLA typing was unavailable for some donors at each locus, only the typed subset was used in association tests. A further reported finding was that TCR beta sequences accurately predicted the HLA-A and HLA-B alleles for most subjects in the first cohort. Assigning TCR associations to individual alleles was difficult when HLA alleles, especially DR and DQ, strongly co-occurred. A group of highly shared sequence variants was considered likely to be a technical artifact of the sequencing pipeline. In a later genetic analysis, a missense DCLRE1C variant was associated with V-gene and J-gene trimming of TCR beta chains, and the association was replicated in an independent cohort. Because counts were too low, seventeen rarely observed V segments, including chromosome 9 orphons, were excluded from the earlier analysis of under 650 of the donors. Most CMV-associated TCR beta chains appeared to be HLA-restricted in a later analysis, and the HLA associations seemed to be driven largely by CMV exposure. Only TCR beta chains were sequenced in this cohort, and the absence of alpha or paired-chain data limited detectable features. A later genetic analysis reported fewer N-insertions in productive TCRs among donors in an Asian-associated ancestry cluster than the 666-donor mean. In vitro tests confirmed that a few of the cytomegalovirus-associated TCR beta chains recognize cytomegalovirus antigens. Some IMGT-functional V segments, including TRBV6-2 and TRBV6-3, could not be distinguished by the 87-base-pair reads and were therefore excluded. Cytomegalovirus status was reported to be diagnosed by the classifier with high specificity and sensitivity in both the original and validation cohorts. Several of the top co-occurrence clusters appeared to be linked to parvovirus B19, influenza, CMV and Epstein-Barr virus, according to a later analysis. A later analysis found that HLA-associated TCR beta chains were more clonally expanded and had lower generation probabilities than equally common non-associated chains. Broadly in line with IMGT annotations, most TCR beta V segments showed up in productive rearrangements about 90% or about 30% of the time in an earlier analysis of under 700 of the donors. It was suggested by the authors that the approach could potentially be generalized to other disease states and immunological phenotypes. Linkage disequilibrium might explain the correlated functional status among segregating V segments, but an unknown experimental factor could not be ruled out. The study listed 150 to 200 TCR beta chains as associated with cytomegalovirus.

The germline V gene supplies CDR1 KGHSH and CDR2 LQKENI. From the cysteine through the phenylalanine, the CDR3 covers 16 amino acids. Only CDR3 DNA is held: 48 bases, read in frame from base 1. V is pared back by 2 bases and J by 6 bases, with 14 bases lying between the germline termini. The receptor library was made with the immunoSEQ multiplex PCR assay. A mixture of 60 forward primers for TCR Vbeta segments and 13 reverse primers for TCR Jbeta segments was used in the multiplex PCR. A multiplex PCR assay on genomic DNA amplified the CDR3 region of rearranged TCR beta genes. The Illumina HiSeq System was used to sequence the amplified TCR beta libraries as 87-base-pair reads. Per the original workflow: A later analysis tallied 70 million to 100 million unique TCR beta chains across the 666 repertoires, and some 10 million of those chains were shared by two or more donors. To remove PCR and sequencing errors, raw reads were error-corrected and collapsed into unique sequences using a nearest-neighbor algorithm that merged closely related sequences. To assign V, D and J gene segments, CDR3 sequences were aligned to IMGT reference sequences. Each retained sequence needed at least a six-nucleotide match to both a V gene segment and a J gene segment. A rearrangement counted as productive if the CDR3 had no stop codons and remained in frame with V and J, and every other rearrangement counted as non-productive. CDR3 was defined by IMGT convention, running from the second conserved V-encoded cysteine to the conserved J-encoded phenylalanine. Sequences without an unambiguous match to a single V gene segment were excluded from the earlier analysis of a few hundred of the donors. In an earlier analysis of around 600 of the donors, V segments were called functional above 56.7% productive rearrangements and were called segregating when the between-donor standard deviation exceeded 5%. A statistical classification framework was built to diagnose cytomegalovirus status from the catalog of TCR beta chain sequences. In a later analysis, V and J genes were assigned by comparing TCR nucleotide sequences against IMGT/GENE-DB human TR gene sequences. In a later analysis, CDR3 sequences and most-parsimonious VDJ recombination scenarios were assigned using the TCRdist pipeline. A later analysis defined each TCR beta chain by its CDR3 amino acid sequence plus V-gene family, and excluded reads lacking a unique V-gene family. As a way to deal with suspected cross-contamination and a sequencing artifact, a later analysis dropped under 600 nucleotide sequences that were highly shared and had low generation probability. For each public chain, a later analysis derived a clonal expansion index from normalized ranks of inferred template counts within each repertoire. In a later analysis, generation probabilities were computed with a VDJ recombination model fitted to out-of-frame rearrangements, and the resulting probabilities were checked against IGoR. In a later analysis, TCR-TCR, TCR-HLA and TCR-CMV co-occurrence was scored with hypergeometric tests, and a repertoire-size bias correction was applied to TCR pairs. To estimate false discovery rates, a later analysis permuted the HLA or CMV assignments 20 times. In a later analysis, co-occurring TCRs were grouped with DBSCAN, and TCRdist sequence similarity was added when clustering was performed within HLA-allele-positive subsets. For co-occurrence clustering, repertoires with fewer than 30,000 or more than 120,000 public chains were excluded, along with a handful of repertoires with anomalous nucleotide sharing. In its TCRdb copy, this immuneACCESS table keeps in-frame sequences only and misses some clones. Where compared with another copy, unresolved V genes explain less than half of these, and the others have no known cause. V and J calls and clone size are those listed in that table; D and trimming were worked out from the DNA. Within this sample are approximately 170,000 clones, with 65% to 75% of them counted one time only. The ten largest clones represent approximately 4.8% of the sample.

The cohort consisted of approximately 690 healthy bone marrow donors. All cohort members were sampled while nominally healthy, although unrecorded immune exposures were likely present. The donor was CMV seropositive and was included in the group of 300 or so seropositive cohort members. A peripheral blood sample was collected from each donor, and TCR beta sequencing was performed on peripheral blood mononuclear cells. The Qiagen DNeasy Blood Extraction Kit was used to extract genomic DNA from the blood cell samples. The rearrangement combines TRBV18 with TRBJ1-6; the D gene is not confidently resolved. The sequenced material came from PBMCs. The source of this sequence is a man aged 25 to 40 in good health and CMV-seropositive. CDR3 protein: CASSPTGATLNSPLHF. The DNA reads TGTGCCAGCTCACCAACGGGAGCCACCCTTAATTCACCCCTCCACTTT.